This entry describes one T cell receptor (beta chain). The entry originates in a study of blood T cell repertoires in COVID-19. Study-level information: PBMCs, B-cell-depleted T cells, or T cells were the source of the cDNA or gDNA that made up the material.

Per the study methods: Amplification with reference gene primers provided the estimates of nucleated cell counts. Profiled with immunoSEQ multiplex PCR; TCRdb holds only in-frame clones, not every one. Clone size and V and J calls were adopted from that table, with D and trimming inferred from the DNA. The table lists some 190,000 clones, about 84% of them singletons, with approximately 18% in the top ten. The CDR3 sequence is 14 residues long. Trimming left V 5 bases short and J 0 bases short, with 10 bases between. Germline V gene lookup returns CDR1 MDHEN and CDR2 SYDVKM. The chain joins TRBV28 to TRBJ1-1; unclear D gene. Sequenced material: peripheral blood. This TCR came from a person between 65 and 79 years old with COVID-19, enrolled during active disease. In DNA form, the CDR3 reads TGTGCCAGCAGTCCTAGTTACTTGAACACTGAAGCTTTCTTT. It encodes CASSPSYLNTEAFF.